The 32 T cell receptor beta chains reported below all come from one sample, sequenced in a study of blood T cells in healthy people across ages. Next came a second PCR, run for roughly 6 to 11 cycles, which used a sample-barcoded 5' primer along with a J-beta primer mix. TCRdb reprocessed the 5' RACE reads with MiXCR, giving one entry per CDR3 protein. The profile shows hundreds of thousands of distinct CDR3 sequences, 29% of them singletons. The sequencing sample was made of blood. Every receptor here comes from a woman of 80 years or more in good health.

The gene calls are TRBV20-1 and TRBJ1-1; D gene ambiguous. The germline V gene has CDR1 DFQATT and CDR2 SNEGSKA (reference sequence). Trimming cost V 7 bases and J 6 bases, with 12 bases left between them. The CDR3 has 11 amino acids. CDR3 protein: CSGMQAPEAFF. In nucleotides, the CDR3 is TGCAGTGGAATGCAGGCCCCTGAAGCTTTCTTT.

The genes are TRBV6-5 and TRBJ2-6; no reliable D call. The CDR3 is 15 amino acids. Trimming left V 7 bases short and J 0 bases short, with 10 bases between. Germline loops: CDR1 MNHEY, CDR2 SVGAGI. DNA for the CDR3: TGTGCCAGCACTGTGACCTACTCTGGGGCCAACGTCCTGACTTTC. It specifies CASTVTYSGANVLTF.

This clonotype has a count of ten or more. The gene calls are TRBV29-1 and TRBJ2-7; D might be TRBD2 (6 bases). CDR1 SQVTM and CDR2 ANQGSEA come from the germline V gene. There are 11 residues in the CDR3. Trimming cost V 2 bases and J 5 bases, with 7 bases left between them. In DNA form, the CDR3 reads TGCAGCGTTGAACGGGGGAACGAGCAGTACTTC. Its protein product is CSVERGNEQYF.

With regard to this clonotype: A much larger clone sits a single nucleotide away, making a read error possible. CDR3 region: CASSLAAGGLSNEQYF. The CDR3, as DNA: TGCGCCAGCAGCTTGGCCGCGGGGGGGCTGTCAAATGAGCAGTACTTC. The gene calls are TRBV5-1 and TRBJ2-5, with 9 bases identical to TRBD2. This CDR3 comprises 16 residues. Germline assignment: CDR1 SGHRS and CDR2 YFSETQ. With 0 bases clipped from V and 11 bases from J, the junction kept 14 bases outside the gene matches.

This clonotype was recorded at least ten times. The rearrangement links TRBV15 to TRBJ2-3; either TRBD1 or TRBD2 may fit D (6 bases each). Germline V gene sequence: CDR1 LNHNV, CDR2 YYDKDF (reference sequence). The ends were cut back, 1 base at V and 4 bases at J, with 12 bases in the middle. CDR3 size: 15 residues. For the CDR3, the DNA is TGTGCCACCAGCAGAGGTTGGGGGGCTTCAGATACGCAGTATTTT. Translation: CATSRGWGASDTQYF.

This clonotype was seen many times. CDR3 in amino acids: CASSVLAGSSYNEQFF. The DNA of the CDR3 is TGTGCCAGCAGTGTTCTAGCGGGGAGCTCCTACAATGAGCAGTTCTTC. The chain joins TRBV4-2 to TRBJ2-1; 9 bases align to TRBD2. Germline loops: CDR1 LGHNA, CDR2 YNFKEQ. V gave up 6 bases and J gave up 0 bases; unmatched junction bases: 6. There are 16 residues in the CDR3.

This clonotype has a count of ten or more. The V call is TRBV15, the J call TRBJ2-7; TRBD1 matches 7 bases. The V and J ends lost 2 bases and 0 bases, in that order; junction bases with no gene match: 4. CDR3 length: 15 residues. The germline CDR1 and CDR2 sequences are LNHNV and YYDKDF (reference sequence). The CDR3 spells CATSRIEGASYEQYF. CDR3 nucleotides: TGTGCCACCAGCAGAATCGAGGGGGCCTCCTACGAGCAGTACTTC.

This sequence joins TRBV7-2 and TRBJ1-2, with no clear D. Trimming shortened V by 3 bases and J by 7 bases, and 9 bases separated the two germline ends. CDR3 length: 12 residues. Per germline, CDR1 SGHTA and CDR2 FQGNSA. As DNA, the CDR3 is TGTGCCAGCAGCTTCGGAGGGCGTGGCTACACCTTC. It codes for CASSFGGRGYTF. Full variable domain (outside the CDR3, taken from reference TRBV7-2 and TRBJ1-2): GAGVSQSPSNKVTEKGKDVELRCDPISGHTALYWYRQSLGQGLEFLIYFQGNSAPDKSGLPSDRFSAERTGGSVSTLTIQRTQQEDSAVYLCASSFGGRGYTFGSGTRLTVV.

About this clonotype: One base away lies a much larger clone, so this may be a sequencing read error. V gene TRBV28 combines with J gene TRBJ2-7, with D possibly being TRBD1 (6 bases). The germline gives CDR1 MDHEN, CDR2 SYDVKM. CDR3 length: 14 residues. Trimming left V 6 bases short and J 0 bases short, with 12 bases between. The CDR3 reads CASRPQGSSYEQYF. The CDR3 region has the DNA TGTGCCAGCAGGCCCCAGGGGAGCTCCTACGAGCAGTACTTC.

In DNA form, the CDR3 reads TGTGCCAGCAGCCCTCACAGACCCGGGGCAGCTGAAGCTTTCTTT. It encodes CASSPHRPGAAEAFF. This chain links TRBV7-2 with TRBJ1-1; tentative D call: TRBD1 (5 bases). CDR1 is SGHTA and CDR2 is FQGNSA in the germline V gene. V lost 5 bases to trimming and J lost 6 bases, with 19 bases between them. This CDR3 spans 15 amino acids. Using reference TRBV7-2 and TRBJ1-1 for the parts outside the CDR3, the full variable domain is GAGVSQSPSNKVTEKGKDVELRCDPISGHTALYWYRQSLGQGLEFLIYFQGNSAPDKSGLPSDRFSAERTGGSVSTLTIQRTQQEDSAVYLCASSPHRPGAAEAFFGQGTRLTVV.

The gene calls are TRBV12-3 or TRBV12-4 and TRBJ2-6, with D possibly TRBD1 on 5 matching bases. The CDR3 runs to 15 residues. V was clipped by 5 bases and J by 4 bases, with 12 bases between them. Here the CDR3 DNA reads TGTGCCAGCAGTATCACAGGTGGAGGGGCCAACGTCCTGACTTTC. Translation: CASSITGGGANVLTF.

This chain uses TRBV11-3 with TRBJ1-2; D call uncertain. CDR1 is SGHNT, CDR2 YENEEA, per germline. The CDR3 extends over 16 amino acids. Trimming removed 0 bases from V and 1 base from J, with 12 bases in between. This CDR3 reads CASSLETASINYGYTF. The DNA of the CDR3 is TGTGCCAGCAGCTTAGAAACAGCGAGCATTAACTATGGCTACACCTTC.

This clonotype was observed many times. The CDR3 here is CASRLRGHYGYTF. In DNA form, the CDR3 reads TGTGCCAGCAGGCTCAGGGGCCACTATGGCTACACCTTC. The chain links TRBV12-3 or TRBV12-4 to TRBJ1-2; tentatively, D is TRBD1 (6 bases). The V end lost 6 bases, the J end lost 3 bases, and 11 bases lay between the germline ends. The CDR3 is 13 residues long.

Ten or more counts support this clonotype. The chain links TRBV29-1 to TRBJ1-4; TRBD1 might be the D (5 bases). The germline V gene has CDR1 SQVTM and CDR2 ANQGSEA. This CDR3 has 13 residues. The CDR3, as DNA: TGCGGAATTCAAGGACACTCTAATGAAAAACTGTTTTTT. This gives the protein CGIQGHSNEKLFF.

This clonotype was recorded many times. The chain combines TRBV7-2 with TRBJ1-2; 9 nucleotides line up with TRBD1. Germline values: CDR1 SGHTA, CDR2 FQGNSA. V lost 5 bases to trimming and J lost 6 bases; unmatched junction nucleotides: 7. The CDR3 has 14 amino acids. As DNA, the CDR3 is TGTGCCAGCAGCCCGGACAGGGGCGCCAATGGCTACACCTTC. It specifies CASSPDRGANGYTF.

This clonotype was recorded many times. This chain links TRBV29-1 with TRBJ1-2; D gene ambiguous. CDR1 is SQVTM and CDR2 is ANQGSEA in the germline V gene. Between the trimmed V and J ends, which lost 4 bases and 8 bases, there was a span of 14 bases. This CDR3 spans 12 amino acids. The CDR3 nucleotides are TGCAGCGTTGGTTCCGCGGGCGGAGGCTACACCTTC. This translates into CSVGSAGGGYTF.

This clonotype showed up many times. The chain has TRBV5-1 and TRBJ2-1, with 10 bases identical to TRBD1. Trimming removed 0 bases from V and 7 bases from J; junction bases left unmatched: 4. CDR1 is SGHRS, CDR2 YFSETQ, per germline. This CDR3 spans 15 amino acids. The CDR3 coding sequence is TGCGCCAGCAGCTTGGAGGGACAGGGGTGGAATGAGCAGTTCTTC. Encoded protein: CASSLEGQGWNEQFF.

A remark on this clonotype: A much larger clone sits a single nucleotide away, making a read error possible. The chain is built from TRBV5-1 and TRBJ2-7, with 13 bases aligning to TRBD2. The CDR3 is made up of 15 amino acids. Germline V gene lookup returns CDR1 SGHRS and CDR2 YFSETQ. J lost 7 bases, V lost 2 bases, and 6 bases had no gene match. In nucleotides, the CDR3 is TGCGCCAGCAGCTTCTGTACTAGCGGGGGGGCTGAGCAGTACTTC. Translated: CASSFCTSGGAEQYF.

This clonotype was seen a handful of times. With a much larger clone just one base away, this may be a read error. The chain recombines TRBV10-3 with TRBJ1-2, with unresolved D. Per the germline V gene, CDR1 is ENHRY and CDR2 is SYGVKD. The CDR3 covers 16 residues. CDR3 sequence: CAISSSSSQEYYGHTF. CDR3 in DNA: TGTGCCATCAGCTCATCCTCCTCCCAGGAATACTATGGCCACACCTTC.

This chain connects TRBV19 to TRBJ2-4; a weak D match, TRBD2 (5 bases). The ends were cut back, 3 bases at V and 13 bases at J, with 19 bases in the middle. Germline CDR1 is LNHDA and CDR2 is SQIVND (reference sequence). This CDR3 contains 14 residues. This chain's CDR3 is CASSIMAPSGGQYF. The DNA for the CDR3 is TGTGCCAGTAGTATTATGGCTCCTTCGGGCGGGCAGTACTTC.

This clonotype has a count of ten or more. The rearrangement links TRBV6-2 or TRBV6-3 to TRBJ2-7, with 9 bases aligning to TRBD2. The V and J ends lost 7 bases and 3 bases, in that order; junction bases with no gene match: 7. Germline lookup yields CDR1 MNHEY and CDR2 SVGEGT. This CDR3 is 14 amino acids long. CDR3 coding DNA: TGTGCCAGCACCAAAGCGGGGGGCTTCTACGAGCAGTACTTC. Translated: CASTKAGGFYEQYF.

This clonotype has ten or more counts. V usage is TRBV20-1 and J usage is TRBJ1-4; D unresolved. The CDR3 contains 14 residues. From germline, CDR1 is DFQATT and CDR2 SNEGSKA (reference sequence). The ends were cut back, 7 bases at V and 0 bases at J, with 12 bases in the middle. The CDR3: CSGVSGTTNEKLFF. The CDR3 DNA reads TGCAGTGGGGTATCGGGGACAACTAATGAAAAACTGTTTTTT.

At least ten counts were recorded for this clonotype. This chain uses TRBV4-3 with TRBJ2-2, with D perhaps matching TRBD1 or TRBD2 (6 bases each). The CDR3 spans 18 residues. Trimming shortened V by 0 bases and J by 3 bases, and 17 bases separated the two germline ends. Germline loops: CDR1 LGHNA, CDR2 YSLEER. The CDR3 is CASSQEWFGGRDTGELFF. For the CDR3, the DNA is TGCGCCAGCAGCCAAGAATGGTTTGGGGGGCGCGACACCGGGGAGCTGTTTTTT.

This clonotype was picked up a small number of times. The rearrangement joins TRBV6-1 to TRBJ2-6; D might be TRBD2 (6 bases). V dropped 4 bases and J dropped 9 bases, with 13 bases sitting between them. This CDR3 spans 14 amino acids. Per germline, CDR1 MNHNS and CDR2 SASEGT. The CDR3 protein is CASSGGGNDNVLTF. The CDR3 bases are TGTGCCAGCAGTGGTGGGGGGAATGACAACGTCCTGACTTTC.

This clonotype was observed at least ten times. The chain combines TRBV7-6 with TRBJ2-1; D is unresolved. Trimming took off 4 bases at V and 0 bases at J, with 10 bases between the two ends. In germline, CDR1 is SGHVS, CDR2 FNYEAQ. CDR3 length: 15 residues. In DNA, the CDR3 is TGTGCCAGCAGCTCGCAGGAAAGCTCCTACAATGAGCAGTTCTTC. Translated: CASSSQESSYNEQFF.

V usage is TRBV11-2 and J usage is TRBJ2-5, with D possibly matching TRBD1 (6 bases). Deletions cut 5 bases from V and 13 bases from J, with 17 bases between. This CDR3 is 12 amino acids long. CDR1 is SGHAT and CDR2 is FQNNGV in the germline V gene. The CDR3 is CASSLGGRGRYF. The DNA for the CDR3 is TGTGCCAGCAGCCTAGGCGGCAGGGGAAGGTACTTC.

This chain joins TRBV12-3 or TRBV12-4 and TRBJ2-4; D is perhaps TRBD2 (5 bases). The end of the DNA fits TRBJ2-5 better, so the J call may be wrong. The CDR3 is 13 amino acids. Written as DNA, the CDR3 is TGTGCCAGCAGTTTGTTCCAGCGGGAGACCCAGTACTTC. Translated: CASSLFQRETQYF.

This clonotype was seen at least ten times. V gene TRBV7-2 combines with J gene TRBJ1-2, with a tentative D call TRBD1 (6 bases). The CDR3 covers 13 residues. V lost 5 bases to trimming and J lost 10 bases, with 17 bases between them. Germline V lookup: CDR1 SGHTA, CDR2 FQGNSA. The CDR3 reads CASSRSMDRAYTF. The CDR3 coding sequence is TGTGCCAGCAGCCGAAGCATGGACAGAGCCTACACCTTC. The entire variable domain, with the rest obtained from reference TRBV7-2 and TRBJ1-2, is as follows: GAGVSQSPSNKVTEKGKDVELRCDPISGHTALYWYRQSLGQGLEFLIYFQGNSAPDKSGLPSDRFSAERTGGSVSTLTIQRTQQEDSAVYLCASSRSMDRAYTFGSGTRLTVV.

This clonotype came up many times. The chain combines TRBV11-2 with TRBJ2-1; D ambiguous. Germline-derived CDR1 and CDR2 are SGHAT and FQNNGV. There are 15 residues in the CDR3. With 3 bases removed from V and 1 base from J, the gap between germline ends came to 10 bases. This CDR3 reads CASSFLLYSYNEQFF. For the CDR3, the DNA is TGTGCCAGCAGCTTCCTTCTATATTCCTACAATGAGCAGTTCTTC.

Notes on this clonotype: A much larger clone differs by one base, so this may be a read error. The chain has TRBV29-1 and TRBJ2-5; 8 bases align to TRBD2. CDR3 size: 14 residues. Germline assignment: CDR1 SQVTM and CDR2 ANQGSEA. Trimming took 3 bases from V and 7 from J; bases not matched to a gene: 10. This CDR3 reads CSVEERGTPGTQYF. DNA for the CDR3: TGCAGCGTTGAGGAGCGGGGGACCCCAGGGACCCAGTACTTC.

Note on this clonotype: This clone may be a read error of a much larger clone one base away. This sequence joins TRBV4-2 and TRBJ1-6; no clear D gene. The germline V and J ends were trimmed by 3 bases and 9 bases, with 12 bases remaining between them. Germline CDR1 is LGHNA and CDR2 is YNFKEQ. The CDR3 has 14 amino acids. CDR3 bases: TGTGCCAGCAGCCAGTTGACCATTAGTTCACCCCTCCACTTT. Its protein is CASSQLTISSPLHF.

Ten or more counts support this clonotype. This chain uses TRBV2 with TRBJ2-4, with TRBD1 matching 10 bases. V lost 1 base, J lost 7 bases, and 1 base stayed unmatched. This CDR3 spans 14 amino acids. Per germline, CDR1 SNHLY and CDR2 FYNNEI. The CDR3 region has the DNA TGTGCCAGCAGTGAAGGGACAGGGGGGAACATTCAGTACTTC. It is translated as CASSEGTGGNIQYF.